This TCR beta chain came from a study of CD8 T cells in ankylosing spondylitis. This clonotype came up many times. Its antigen is currently unknown. The study, taken as a whole, reports: Ankylosing spondylitis blood appeared to carry a characteristic TCR beta motif of several highly homologous variants.

A single record per CDR3 protein comes from TCRdb applying MiXCR to the 5' RACE reads. The repertoire holds about 8,800 distinct CDR3 sequences, with 5% to 6.5% as singletons. The receptor's source is a female donor with ankylosing spondylitis or in good health (not recorded which). Sequencing was performed on blood, either unsorted or a sorted T cell fraction (not recorded which).

In nucleotides, the CDR3 is TGTGCCAGCAGCGGGTGGAACACTGAAGCTTTCTTT. Translation: CASSGWNTEAFF. The chain joins TRBV9 to TRBJ1-1; no clear D. V was pared by 3 bases and J by 1 base, with 4 bases between. CDR3 length: 12 residues. From germline, CDR1 is SGDLS and CDR2 YYNGEE.